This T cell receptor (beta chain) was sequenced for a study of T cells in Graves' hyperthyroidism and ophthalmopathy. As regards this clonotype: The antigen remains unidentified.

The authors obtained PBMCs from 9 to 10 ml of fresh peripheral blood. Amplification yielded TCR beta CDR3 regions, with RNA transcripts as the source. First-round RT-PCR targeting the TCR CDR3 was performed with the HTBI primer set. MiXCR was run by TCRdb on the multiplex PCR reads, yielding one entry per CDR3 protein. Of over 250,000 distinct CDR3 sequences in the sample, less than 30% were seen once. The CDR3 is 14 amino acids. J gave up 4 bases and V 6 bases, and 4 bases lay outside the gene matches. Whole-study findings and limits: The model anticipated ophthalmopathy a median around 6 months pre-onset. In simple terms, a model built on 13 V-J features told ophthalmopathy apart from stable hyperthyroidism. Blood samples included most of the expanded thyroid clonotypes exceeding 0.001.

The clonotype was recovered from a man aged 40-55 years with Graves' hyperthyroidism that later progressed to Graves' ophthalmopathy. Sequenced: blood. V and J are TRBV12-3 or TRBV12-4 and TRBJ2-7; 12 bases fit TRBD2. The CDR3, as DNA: TGTGCCAGCAGGGCTACTAGCGGGGGGTACGAGCAGTACTTC. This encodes CASRATSGGYEQYF.